Listed below are T cell receptor beta chains from one sample, sequenced in a study of blood T cell repertoires in COVID-19. The assay was immunoSEQ multiplex PCR, and TCRdb's table has in-frame clones only and misses some. The sample lists 130,000 or so clones, around 86% occurring once. Sequenced: peripheral blood. The origin of the receptors is a woman in her 70s with COVID-19, enrolled during active disease. Both conserved end residues are part of each CDR3. Each record gives: V gene, clone size, D gene, J gene, CDR3 protein, CDR3 DNA. A D gene is named only where the DNA matches it firmly. Clone size appears in some rows only: once, few, many, or a class for an expanded clone.

v_gene: TRBV7-3
abundance: NA
d_gene: NA
j_gene: TRBJ2-5
CDR3aa: CASSPRSAWETQYF
CDR3nt: TGTGCCAGCAGCCCTAGAAGCGCCTGGGAGACCCAGTACTTC

v_gene: TRBV4-1
abundance: NA
d_gene: NA
j_gene: TRBJ1-2
CDR3aa: CASSLYGTQTSETF
CDR3nt: TGCGCCAGCAGCCTGTACGGGACACAAACCTCGGAGACCTTC

v_gene: TRBV6-5
abundance: few
d_gene: NA
j_gene: TRBJ2-7
CDR3aa: CASMANWGGRYEQYF
CDR3nt: TGTGCCAGCATGGCTAATTGGGGGGGCCGGTACGAGCAGTACTTC

v_gene: TRBV19
abundance: NA
d_gene: NA
j_gene: TRBJ2-7
CDR3aa: CASRETQGKGEQYF
CDR3nt: TGTGCCAGTAGGGAGACCCAGGGGAAAGGCGAGCAGTACTTC

v_gene: TRBV11-2
abundance: NA
d_gene: NA
j_gene: TRBJ2-7
CDR3aa: CASSLDTGPSYEQYF
CDR3nt: TGTGCCAGCAGCTTAGATACAGGTCCGTCCTACGAGCAGTACTTC

v_gene: TRBV7-9
abundance: NA
d_gene: TRBD1
j_gene: TRBJ2-2
CDR3aa: CASSHTPDRVGTGELFF
CDR3nt: TGTGCCAGCAGCCACACACCGGACAGGGTTGGAACCGGGGAGCTGTTTTTT

v_gene: TRBV7-9
abundance: NA
d_gene: TRBD1
j_gene: TRBJ1-4
CDR3aa: CASSLSLGQGIQKLFF
CDR3nt: TGTGCCAGCAGCTTATCTTTGGGACAGGGGATTCAAAAACTGTTTTTT

v_gene: TRBV3-1/TRBV3-2
abundance: NA
d_gene: NA
j_gene: TRBJ1-2
CDR3aa: CASSLRSQLRANYGYTF
CDR3nt: TGTGCCAGCAGCCTTAGGTCACAATTGAGGGCTAACTATGGCTACACCTTC

v_gene: TRBV6-1
abundance: NA
d_gene: NA
j_gene: TRBJ1-2
CDR3aa: CASSERNYGYTF
CDR3nt: TGTGCCAGCAGTGAACGGAACTATGGCTACACCTTC

v_gene: TRBV7-9
abundance: NA
d_gene: NA
j_gene: TRBJ1-1
CDR3aa: CASSFGTLDAEAFF
CDR3nt: TGTGCCAGCAGCTTTGGGACACTAGACGCTGAAGCTTTCTTT

v_gene: TRBV7-9
abundance: NA
d_gene: NA
j_gene: TRBJ2-3
CDR3aa: CASSLNRPHTDTQYF
CDR3nt: TGTGCCAGCAGCCTAAACAGGCCGCACACAGATACGCAGTATTTT

v_gene: TRBV7-2
abundance: few
d_gene: NA
j_gene: TRBJ2-1
CDR3aa: CASSLVRGIYNEQFF
CDR3nt: TGTGCCAGCAGCTTAGTACGGGGGATCTACAATGAGCAGTTCTTC

v_gene: TRBV9
abundance: NA
d_gene: TRBD1
j_gene: TRBJ1-2
CDR3aa: CASSVQGAPNYGYTF
CDR3nt: TGTGCCAGCAGCGTTCAGGGGGCGCCGAACTATGGCTACACCTTC

v_gene: TRBV5-1
abundance: NA
d_gene: NA
j_gene: TRBJ1-6
CDR3aa: CASSLRGSWDSPLHF
CDR3nt: TGCGCCAGCAGCTTACGGGGGTCCTGGGATTCACCCCTCCACTTT

v_gene: TRBV28
abundance: NA
d_gene: TRBD2
j_gene: TRBJ2-3
CDR3aa: CASMKAGAGDTQYF
CDR3nt: TGTGCCAGCATGAAAGCGGGGGCGGGAGATACGCAGTATTTT

v_gene: TRBV2
abundance: few
d_gene: TRBD2
j_gene: TRBJ2-2
CDR3aa: CASIAGTAGELFF
CDR3nt: TGTGCCAGCATAGCGGGGACGGCCGGGGAGCTGTTTTTT

v_gene: TRBV5-1
abundance: NA
d_gene: TRBD2
j_gene: TRBJ2-3
CDR3aa: CASSLEVAGGADTQYF
CDR3nt: TGCGCCAGCAGCTTGGAGGTAGCGGGGGGTGCAGATACGCAGTATTTT

v_gene: TRBV5-1
abundance: NA
d_gene: NA
j_gene: TRBJ2-1
CDR3aa: CASSSEAQEQFF
CDR3nt: TGCGCCAGCAGCTCGGAGGCCCAGGAGCAGTTCTTC

v_gene: TRBV5-1
abundance: NA
d_gene: TRBD2
j_gene: TRBJ2-1
CDR3aa: CASSLAIAGGQDEQFF
CDR3nt: TGCGCCAGCAGCTTGGCGATAGCGGGGGGCCAGGATGAGCAGTTCTTC

v_gene: TRBV5-4
abundance: once
d_gene: NA
j_gene: TRBJ2-3
CDR3aa: CASSPMTASTDTQYF
CDR3nt: TGTGCCAGCAGCCCAATGACAGCTAGCACAGATACGCAGTATTTT

v_gene: TRBV7-2
abundance: NA
d_gene: NA
j_gene: TRBJ2-7
CDR3aa: CASRPTGTYEQYF
CDR3nt: TGTGCCAGCAGGCCCACAGGGACCTACGAGCAGTACTTC

v_gene: TRBV5-4
abundance: NA
d_gene: NA
j_gene: TRBJ1-1
CDR3aa: CASSFTGIMETFF
CDR3nt: TGTGCCAGCAGCTTTACGGGAATTATGGAAACTTTCTTT

v_gene: TRBV6-5
abundance: NA
d_gene: NA
j_gene: TRBJ1-2
CDR3aa: CASSYNGANYGYTF
CDR3nt: TGTGCCAGCAGTTATAACGGAGCTAACTATGGCTACACCTTC

v_gene: TRBV15
abundance: NA
d_gene: TRBD1
j_gene: TRBJ1-6
CDR3aa: CATSRSTGTRSPLHF
CDR3nt: TGTGCCACCAGCAGATCGACAGGGACGCGCTCACCCCTCCACTTT

v_gene: TRBV5-1
abundance: NA
d_gene: TRBD1
j_gene: TRBJ1-4
CDR3aa: CASSTGQENEKLFF
CDR3nt: TGCGCCAGCAGCACCGGACAGGAAAATGAAAAACTGTTTTTT

v_gene: TRBV9
abundance: NA
d_gene: NA
j_gene: TRBJ1-2
CDR3aa: CASSVAGQGGYTF
CDR3nt: TGTGCCAGCAGCGTAGCAGGGCAAGGGGGCTACACCTTC

v_gene: TRBV6-5
abundance: NA
d_gene: TRBD1
j_gene: TRBJ1-5
CDR3aa: CASSPSQGGQPQHF
CDR3nt: TGTGCCAGCAGCCCATCACAGGGGGGACAGCCCCAGCATTTT

v_gene: TRBV6-6
abundance: NA
d_gene: NA
j_gene: TRBJ1-1
CDR3aa: CASSPPGGTEAFF
CDR3nt: TGTGCCAGCAGTCCCCCGGGGGGGACTGAAGCTTTCTTT

v_gene: TRBV6-5
abundance: NA
d_gene: TRBD1
j_gene: TRBJ1-2
CDR3aa: CASSYSRQGGYGYTF
CDR3nt: TGTGCCAGCAGTTACTCGAGGCAGGGGGGTTATGGCTACACCTTC

v_gene: TRBV11-3
abundance: few
d_gene: TRBD1
j_gene: TRBJ1-3
CDR3aa: CASSSVGTGDGNTIYF
CDR3nt: TGTGCCAGCAGCTCCGTCGGGACAGGGGACGGAAACACCATATATTTT

v_gene: TRBV21-1
abundance: NA
d_gene: NA
j_gene: TRBJ1-5
CDR3aa: CASSKVNHRGEERGDQPQHF
CDR3nt: TGTGCCAGCAGCAAAGTGAACCACAGGGGGGAAGAAAGGGGAGATCAGCCCCAGCATTTT

v_gene: TRBV19
abundance: few
d_gene: NA
j_gene: TRBJ1-5
CDR3aa: CASSLWGPNQPQHF
CDR3nt: TGTGCCAGTAGCTTGTGGGGCCCGAATCAGCCCCAGCATTTT

v_gene: TRBV5-4
abundance: many
d_gene: NA
j_gene: TRBJ1-1
CDR3aa: CASSFSMNTEAFF
CDR3nt: TGTGCCAGCAGCTTCTCTATGAACACTGAAGCTTTCTTT

v_gene: TRBV6-5
abundance: NA
d_gene: NA
j_gene: TRBJ2-5
CDR3aa: CASSYSGGRETQYF
CDR3nt: TGTGCCAGCAGTTACTCGGGGGGGCGAGAGACCCAGTACTTC

v_gene: TRBV7-9
abundance: NA
d_gene: NA
j_gene: TRBJ2-7
CDR3aa: CASSPSLGYHEQYF
CDR3nt: TGTGCCAGCAGCCCCTCGCTAGGTTACCACGAGCAGTACTTC

v_gene: TRBV12-2
abundance: NA
d_gene: NA
j_gene: TRBJ2-5
CDR3aa: CASRLARSRAVQETQYF
CDR3nt: TGTGCAAGTCGCTTAGCGCGGTCGCGGGCAGTCCAAGAGACCCAGTACTTC

v_gene: TRBV6-5
abundance: NA
d_gene: NA
j_gene: TRBJ1-6
CDR3aa: CASGAARDNSPLHF
CDR3nt: TGTGCCAGCGGGGCGGCAAGGGATAATTCACCCCTCCACTTT

v_gene: TRBV2
abundance: NA
d_gene: TRBD1
j_gene: TRBJ1-4
CDR3aa: CASSEGDRDNEKLFF
CDR3nt: TGTGCCAGCAGCGAGGGGGACAGGGATAATGAAAAACTGTTTTTT

v_gene: TRBV2
abundance: once
d_gene: NA
j_gene: TRBJ2-1
CDR3aa: CASSAGTSSYNEQFF
CDR3nt: TGTGCCAGCAGCGCCGGTACGAGCTCCTACAATGAGCAGTTCTTC

v_gene: TRBV29-1
abundance: NA
d_gene: TRBD2
j_gene: TRBJ2-7
CDR3aa: CSVEEGGYEQYF
CDR3nt: TGCAGCGTTGAAGAGGGAGGGTACGAGCAGTACTTC

v_gene: TRBV7-2
abundance: once
d_gene: TRBD1
j_gene: TRBJ1-4
CDR3aa: CASSFGTGLNEKLFF
CDR3nt: TGTGCCAGCAGCTTCGGGACAGGGCTTAATGAAAAACTGTTTTTT

v_gene: TRBV11-3
abundance: NA
d_gene: NA
j_gene: TRBJ1-1
CDR3aa: CASSTGQQNTEAFF
CDR3nt: TGTGCCAGCAGCACGGGACAACAGAACACTGAAGCTTTCTTT